The present entry profiles one T cell receptor beta chain with its context. This may come from a read error, since a much larger clone is one base off. Other DNA sequences from this sample encode an identical CDR3 as well. TCRdb reanalyzed the PCR reads with MiXCR. The sample records about 39,000 clones, approximately 17% being singletons. The data derive from a study of metastatic and nonmetastatic thyroid tumors. All patients were treatment-naive before thyroid surgery. This CDR3 has 17 amino acids. With 3 bases clipped from V and 2 bases from J, the junction kept 12 bases outside the gene matches. From germline, CDR1 is LGHNA and CDR2 YSLEER.

The rearrangement uses TRBV4-3 and TRBJ2-7; 8 bases align to TRBD2. The sample taken for sequencing was tumor tissue. The sequence was obtained from a female donor with papillary thyroid cancer or a benign thyroid nodule (not recorded which). Some clones in this sample may be carry-over from other donors' samples. In nucleotides, the CDR3 is TGCGCCAGCAGCCATGACGTAACTAGCGGCGATACCTACGAGCAGTACTTC. Protein product: CASSHDVTSGDTYEQYF.